This T cell receptor beta chain was captured by sequencing in a study of cytomegalovirus exposure and HLA in healthy donors. Trimming took 4 bases from V and 11 from J; bases not matched to a gene: 14. This CDR3 region has 14 residues. Per the germline V gene, CDR1 is SGHKS and CDR2 is YYEKEE (reference sequence). Study-wide points: For cytomegalovirus status, the classifier reportedly gave diagnoses with high specificity and sensitivity. It emerged from a later analysis that several of the most significant clusters appeared to be linked to common viral pathogens. Many donors carried some public TCRs, although rarity characterized most TCR sequences.

Comments on this clone: Its antigen is as yet unknown.

PCR was performed using 60 Vbeta and 13 Jbeta primers. Libraries were prepared by immunoSEQ multiplex PCR; TCRdb keeps only in-frame clonotypes and omits some of them. This table has approximately 220,000 clones, more than 65% appearing once. This chain joins TRBV5-5 and TRBJ1-1, with 7 nucleotides matching TRBD1. This receptor was obtained from a woman aged 25-40 years in good health and CMV-seronegative. Sequencing input: PBMCs. CDR3 in amino acids: CASSRDSGWSWAFF. CDR3 sequence (DNA): TGTGCCAGCAGCCGGGACAGTGGTTGGAGTTGGGCTTTCTTT.